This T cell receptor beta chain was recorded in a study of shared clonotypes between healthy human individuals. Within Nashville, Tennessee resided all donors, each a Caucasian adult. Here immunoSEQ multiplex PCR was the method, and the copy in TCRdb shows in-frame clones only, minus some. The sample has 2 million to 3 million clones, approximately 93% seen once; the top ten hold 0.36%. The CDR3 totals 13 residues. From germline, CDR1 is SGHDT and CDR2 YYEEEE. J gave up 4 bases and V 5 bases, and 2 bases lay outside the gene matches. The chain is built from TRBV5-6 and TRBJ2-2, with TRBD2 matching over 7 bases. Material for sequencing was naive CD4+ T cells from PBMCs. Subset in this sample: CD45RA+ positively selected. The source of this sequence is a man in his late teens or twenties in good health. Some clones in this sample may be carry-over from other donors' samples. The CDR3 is CASRGRVTGELFF. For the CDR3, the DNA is TGTGCCAGCAGAGGGAGGGTCACCGGGGAGCTGTTTTTT.